The rows below give T cell receptor beta chains drawn from one sample of a study of T cells expressing NK-cell markers. TCRdb reprocessed the 5' RACE reads and reports one entry per CDR3 protein, with no DNA. Recorded for this sample: roughly 390,000 distinct CDR3 sequences. Sequencing input: blood T cells: a sorted CD56 or NKG2C T cell subset, CD4+ or CD8+ T cells, or bulk PBMC T cells (not recorded which). The receptor set was obtained from a woman aged 50 to 60 in good health. Each CDR3 is given with its conserved first and last residue.

j_call v_call cdr3_aa
TRBJ2-1 TRBV11-3 CASERSGRRYEQFF
TRBJ2-1 TRBV20-1 CSASGGDVYNEQFF
TRBJ2-1 TRBV18 CASSPPSRGGNEQFF
TRBJ2-7 TRBV3-1 CASSLGTSVKRIYEQYF
TRBJ2-1 TRBV20-1 CSAGVAGAYNEQFF
TRBJ2-3 TRBV20-1 CSARDGNAGPDTQYF
TRBJ2-1 TRBV7-3 CASSRLAKNEQFF
TRBJ1-1 TRBV20-1 CSAPRGRGTEAFF
TRBJ2-1 TRBV20-1 CSAGDLAGTVGEQFF
TRBJ2-1 TRBV6-5 CASSGGRANEQFF
TRBJ2-1 TRBV10-2 CASSVYRDEQFF
TRBJ1-2 TRBV20-1 CSANRGGGGYTF
TRBJ1-2 TRBV28 CASSLWGDTLRYGYTF
TRBJ1-5 TRBV6-2/TRBV6-3 CASRELRGANQPQHF
TRBJ2-3 TRBV5-1 CASSMNGGTPPNTQYF
TRBJ2-3 TRBV29-1 CSVEVEFRRNTQYF
TRBJ1-1 TRBV12-3/TRBV12-4 CASSVFEGQAFF
TRBJ2-3 TRBV6-5 CASSYSPGGLAGVTDTQYF
TRBJ2-1 TRBV3-1 CASSQETASLYNEQFF
TRBJ1-2 TRBV4-1 CASSQGPGFEGGYTF
TRBJ2-1 TRBV4-1 CASSQVRGLQGANEQFF
TRBJ2-3 TRBV5-1 CASTPLTGRDTQYF
TRBJ2-1 TRBV29-1 CSVDTLFNEQFF
TRBJ2-3 TRBV2 CASEGTSGTDTQYF
TRBJ1-5 TRBV19 CASKTTGTGLQPQHF
TRBJ1-6 TRBV15 CATSRDRQNSPLHF
TRBJ1-2 TRBV27 CASRTAQGYGYTF
TRBJ1-1 TRBV14 CASSQVLGSEAFF
TRBJ2-1 TRBV5-1 CASSTGLAGVGLFF
TRBJ2-1 TRBV29-1 CSVPPKVGRQYNEQFF
TRBJ2-3 TRBV20-1 CSASPAGAWTDTQYF
TRBJ2-1 TRBV20-1 CSALAGRHRESYNEQFF
TRBJ2-1 TRBV20-1 CSARDLAGGPWHEQFF
TRBJ2-3 TRBV10-2 CASSAKGTGEGATQYF
TRBJ2-7 TRBV4-1 CASSQERLKAGGVSYEQYF
TRBJ1-5 TRBV7-9 CASSLPGADQPQHF
TRBJ2-4 TRBV6-6 CASSYRGAVAKNIQYF
TRBJ2-3 TRBV6-5 CASSYSPPGGTDTQYF
TRBJ1-3 TRBV10-2 CASSESLGILQNTIYF
TRBJ2-3 TRBV7-8 CASSLVLAGADTQYF
TRBJ2-5 TRBV12-3/TRBV12-4 CASSPDTTLETQYF
TRBJ2-5 TRBV10-1 CASSEFLAGGYETQYF
TRBJ1-4 TRBV7-8 CASSLALRAREKLFF
TRBJ2-1 TRBV3-1 CASSQGGALPSWNEQFF
TRBJ1-1 TRBV6-5 CATTTQGGATEAFF
TRBJ2-1 TRBV12-3/TRBV12-4 CASSPGEFWTSGYNEQFF
TRBJ1-2 TRBV6-5 CASSYVKGGYGYTF
TRBJ1-1 TRBV11-3 CASGDGLGEAFF
TRBJ2-7 TRBV6-2/TRBV6-3 CASSWENEQYF
TRBJ2-2 TRBV4-2 CASSKRDVTGELFF
TRBJ2-4 TRBV30 CAWSQGQEIIAKNIQYF
TRBJ2-7 TRBV7-9 CASSLRGGGWSAYEQYF
TRBJ1-1 TRBV6-4 CASSLEAWGTLNTEAFF
TRBJ1-2 TRBV7-8 CASSLLGQGIANYGYTF